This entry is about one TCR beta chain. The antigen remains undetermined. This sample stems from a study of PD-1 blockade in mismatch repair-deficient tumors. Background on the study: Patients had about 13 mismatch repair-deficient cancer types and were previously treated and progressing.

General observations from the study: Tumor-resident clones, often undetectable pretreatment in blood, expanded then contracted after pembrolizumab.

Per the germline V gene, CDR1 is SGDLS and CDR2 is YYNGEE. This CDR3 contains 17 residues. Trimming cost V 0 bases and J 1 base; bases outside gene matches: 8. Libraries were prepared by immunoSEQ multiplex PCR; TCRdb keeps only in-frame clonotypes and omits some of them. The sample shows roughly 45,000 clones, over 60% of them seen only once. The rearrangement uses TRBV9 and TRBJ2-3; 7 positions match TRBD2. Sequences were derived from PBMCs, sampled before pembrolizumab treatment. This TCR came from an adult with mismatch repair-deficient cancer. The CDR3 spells CASSVGMAGDGTDTQYF. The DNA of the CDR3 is TGTGCCAGCAGCGTAGGAATGGCGGGAGACGGCACAGATACGCAGTATTTT.